This entry describes one T cell receptor beta chain. The Seattle patients joined while their infection was active and were tracked longitudinally afterward. The method was immunoSEQ multiplex PCR; TCRdb's version includes in-frame clones alone and lacks a portion of them. The sample carries roughly 410,000 clones, 70% to 90% recorded once. These data originate in a study of blood T cell repertoires in COVID-19. Study as a whole: The study drew acute and convalescent COVID-19 samples from the United States, Italy and Spain. The analysed material was cDNA or gDNA that came from T cells, B-cell-depleted T cells, or PBMCs.

Germline assignment: CDR1 LNHDA and CDR2 SQIVND (reference sequence). V lost 3 bases to trimming and J lost 9 bases, with 18 bases between them. The CDR3 length is 15 residues. The chain couples TRBV19 to TRBJ1-5, with D uncertain. The sequenced sample was peripheral blood. The receptor was isolated from an older woman with COVID-19, enrolled during active disease. The CDR3 sequence is CASSMSGLRGWPQHF. In nucleotides, the CDR3 is TGTGCCAGTAGTATGAGTGGACTTCGTGGTTGGCCCCAGCATTTT.